The 29 T cell receptor beta chains given below trace back to one sample, sequenced in a study of technical replicates of blood from a handful of donors. Clones were sequenced by immunoSEQ multiplex PCR, and TCRdb holds only the in-frame ones, with some missing. The sample has about 70,000 clones, roughly nine tenths seen once. The specimen was PBMCs. The receptors were sampled from a human donor in good health. Some clones in this sample may be carry-over from other donors' samples.

This chain links TRBV4-2 with TRBJ2-1; TRBD1 might be the D (6 bases). Germline CDR1 reads LGHNA; CDR2 reads YNFKEQ. V lost 4 bases, J lost 4 bases, and 14 bases lay in between. The CDR3 has 15 amino acids. The DNA of the CDR3 is TGTGCCAGCAGCCCCCCCGGACAGACTTACAATGAGCAGTTCTTC. It specifies CASSPPGQTYNEQFF.

The chain is built from TRBV4-1 and TRBJ1-3; unclear D gene. The CDR3 is 15 amino acids. Between the trimmed V and J ends, which lost 0 bases and 2 bases, there was a span of 8 bases. Germline values: CDR1 MGHRA, CDR2 YSYEKL. The CDR3 spells CASSQDLAAGNTIYF. The CDR3 DNA reads TGCGCCAGCAGCCAAGATCTCGCAGCTGGAAACACCATATATTTT.

V gene TRBV6-6 combines with J gene TRBJ2-6, with a tentative D call TRBD1 (6 bases). Germline V CDR1 and CDR2: MNHNY, SVGAGI (reference sequence). Trimming took 6 bases from V and 15 from J, leaving 24 bases between them. The CDR3 has 15 residues. The CDR3 loop is CASSPRQADLSRLTF. CDR3 in DNA: TGTGCCAGCAGCCCTCGACAGGCGGACCTCTCTCGCCTGACTTTC.

The chain carries TRBV2 and TRBJ2-2, with D possibly TRBD1 on 5 matching bases. V was shortened by 4 bases and J by 4 bases, with 7 bases between the two germline ends. The germline CDR1 and CDR2 sequences are SNHLY and FYNNEI. The CDR3 runs 13 residues. The CDR3 DNA reads as TGTGCCAGCAGTGGACAGTTCACCGGGGAGCTGTTTTTT. It is translated as CASSGQFTGELFF.

The chain recombines TRBV30 with TRBJ1-2; no clear D gene. CDR1 and CDR2 from the germline V gene are GTSNPN and SVGIG (reference sequence). V dropped 4 bases and J dropped 7 bases, with 16 bases sitting between them. CDR3 size: 13 residues. The CDR3 sequence: CAWNAEGSGGYTF. In DNA, the CDR3 is TGTGCCTGGAATGCAGAGGGTAGTGGTGGCTACACCTTC.

The gene calls are TRBV7-3 and TRBJ2-1, with D perhaps matching TRBD2 (7 bases). Germline V gives CDR1 SGHTA, CDR2 FQGTGA. V dropped 2 bases and J dropped 4 bases, with 15 bases sitting between them. This CDR3 comprises 16 residues. As DNA, the CDR3 is TGTGCCAGCAGCTTATTCGGGGGCGGGAGTTACAATGAGCAGTTCTTC. Translated, it gives CASSLFGGGSYNEQFF.

The V gene is TRBV7-9, the J gene TRBJ2-1; tentative D call: TRBD1 (6 bases). CDR1 is SEHNR, CDR2 FQNEAQ, per germline (reference sequence). V was clipped by 5 bases and J by 3 bases, with 11 bases between them. The CDR3 length is 14 residues. CDR3 sequence (DNA): TGTGCCAGCAGCGGAAGACAGGACTACAATGAGCAGTTCTTC. It encodes CASSGRQDYNEQFF.

The rearrangement uses TRBV29-1 and TRBJ2-3; 8 bases agree with TRBD2. V shed 6 bases, J shed 2 bases, and the junction held 10 bases outside the gene matches. Germline V CDR1 and CDR2: SQVTM, ANQGSEA. This CDR3 has 15 amino acids. This CDR3 is CSVATSGGATDTQYF. CDR3 DNA: TGCAGCGTCGCAACTAGCGGAGGGGCCACAGATACGCAGTATTTT.

This chain links TRBV6-5 with TRBJ1-1; D unclear. The CDR3 is 15 residues long. Germline CDR1 and CDR2: MNHEY and SVGAGI. Deletions cut 2 bases from V and 0 bases from J, with 10 bases between. The CDR3 DNA sequence: TGTGCCAGCAGTTACGGGCCAGCCATGAACACTGAAGCTTTCTTT. It yields the protein CASSYGPAMNTEAFF.

Here the CDR3 reads CASSGRQGYAEKLFF. The CDR3 nucleotides are TGTGCCAGCAGTGGCAGACAGGGATATGCTGAAAAACTGTTTTTT. This rearrangement joins TRBV2 to TRBJ1-4; TRBD1 matches at 7 bases. The CDR3 runs to 15 residues. V shed 4 bases, J shed 7 bases, and the junction held 9 bases outside the gene matches. Germline V CDR1 and CDR2: SNHLY, FYNNEI.

The J gene is TRBJ2-7, the V gene TRBV30; 9 positions agree with TRBD2. Losses at the gene ends were 4 bases for V and 5 bases for J; bases not matched to a gene: 3. CDR1 and CDR2 (germline): GTSNPN, SVGIG (reference sequence). This CDR3 region has 12 residues. The CDR3 protein is CAWISGRHEQYF. The CDR3 nucleotides are TGTGCCTGGATTAGCGGGAGACACGAGCAGTACTTC.

The genes are TRBV5-1 and TRBJ1-3; 10 bases line up with TRBD1. After removal of 3 bases from V and 7 bases from J, the junction contained 7 bases not matched to a gene. The CDR3 extends over 15 amino acids. The germline V gene encodes CDR1 SGHRS and CDR2 YFSETQ. The DNA for the CDR3 is TGCGCCAGCAGCTCCGGGACAGGGGTCTGGAACACCATATATTTT. It codes for CASSSGTGVWNTIYF. The full variable domain, rest sourced from reference TRBV5-1 and TRBJ1-3, is KAGVTQTPRYLIKTRGQQVTLSCSPISGHRSVSWYQQTPGQGLQFLFEYFSETQRNKGNFPGRFSGRQFSNSRSEMNVSTLELGDSALYLCASSSGTGVWNTIYFGEGSWLTVV.

The genes are TRBV7-6 and TRBJ2-3; TRBD2 agrees at 7 bases. This CDR3 is 15 amino acids long. CDR1 and CDR2 (germline): SGHVS, FNYEAQ. The junction had 5 bases not matched to a gene; V was cut back by 5 bases and J by 0 bases. CDR3 in amino acids: CASSPDSGSTDTQYF. The CDR3, as DNA: TGTGCCAGCAGCCCAGATAGCGGGAGCACAGATACGCAGTATTTT. Supplemented by reference TRBV7-6 and TRBJ2-3, the full variable domain reads GAGVSQSPRYKVTKRGQDVALRCDPISGHVSLYWYRQALGQGPEFLTYFNYEAQQDKSGLPNDRFSAERPEGSISTLTIQRTEQRDSAMYRCASSPDSGSTDTQYFGPGTRLTVL.

This chain links TRBV6-1 with TRBJ1-2, with D perhaps matching TRBD1 (6 bases). Germline V CDR1 and CDR2: MNHNS, SASEGT. Trimming removed 7 bases from V and 8 bases from J, with 17 bases in between. CDR3 length equals 13 residues. CDR3 residues: CASIQRGRGGYTF. CDR3 in DNA: TGTGCCAGCATCCAAAGAGGCAGGGGCGGCTACACCTTC.

V is TRBV14 and J is TRBJ1-6, with D possibly matching TRBD1 (6 bases). V dropped 4 bases and J dropped 9 bases, with 10 bases sitting between them. CDR3 length: 13 residues. Germline V lookup: CDR1 SGHDN, CDR2 FVKESK. CDR3 bases: TGTGCCAGCAGCCCAAGGGGGGGTTCACCCCTCCACTTT. Residues: CASSPRGGSPLHF.

The rearrangement links TRBV30 to TRBJ1-3, with 7 bases that match TRBD1. The CDR3 runs to 14 residues. With V trimmed by 5 bases and J by 2 bases, 6 bases remained unmatched. The germline V gene has CDR1 GTSNPN and CDR2 SVGIG (reference sequence). This CDR3 reads CAWGRQGAGNTIYF. CDR3 in DNA: TGTGCCTGGGGACGACAGGGAGCTGGAAACACCATATATTTT.

The rearrangement joins TRBV28 to TRBJ1-2; the D gene is possibly TRBD1 (5 bases). CDR3 size: 14 residues. Trimming took 4 bases from V and 5 from J, leaving 14 bases between them. Germline loops: CDR1 MDHEN, CDR2 SYDVKM. The CDR3 bases are TGTGCCAGCAGTTCCGGAGGGGAAGCGTATGGCTACACCTTC. Encoded protein: CASSSGGEAYGYTF.

The DNA of the CDR3 is TGCGCCAGCAAGAGGGCAGATAATGAAAAACTGTTTTTT. It specifies CASKRADNEKLFF. The rearrangement links TRBV5-1 to TRBJ1-4; D ambiguous. The CDR3 is 13 amino acids. Germline CDR1 reads SGHRS; CDR2 reads YFSETQ. The V end was cut by 6 bases, the J end by 4 bases, with 10 bases between. The whole variable domain, filled in from reference TRBV5-1 and TRBJ1-4, reads KAGVTQTPRYLIKTRGQQVTLSCSPISGHRSVSWYQQTPGQGLQFLFEYFSETQRNKGNFPGRFSGRQFSNSRSEMNVSTLELGDSALYLCASKRADNEKLFFGSGTQLSVL.

This clone was recorded only once. This sequence joins TRBV19 and TRBJ1-2, with D possibly matching TRBD1 (5 bases). The CDR3 is 18 residues long. Looked up from germline, CDR1 is LNHDA and CDR2 is SQIVND (reference sequence). Trimming removed 4 bases from V and 2 bases from J, with 23 bases in between. The CDR3 DNA reads as TGTGCCAGTAGTAATATCCCCCGGCAGGGCCCGGGCAACTATGGCTACACCTTC. It encodes CASSNIPRQGPGNYGYTF.

J is TRBJ2-7 and V is TRBV6-5; TRBD1 matches at 8 bases. The CDR3 length is 15 residues. V was clipped by 0 bases and J by 4 bases; unmatched bases: 5. Germline V lookup: CDR1 MNHEY, CDR2 SVGAGI. CDR3 in amino acids: CASSYSRQGAYEQYF. In DNA form, the CDR3 reads TGTGCCAGCAGTTACTCGCGGCAGGGGGCTTACGAGCAGTACTTC.

The V call is TRBV5-1, the J call TRBJ1-1; D gene ambiguous. The V gene's germline CDR1 is SGHRS and CDR2 YFSETQ. Trimming removed 0 bases from V and 4 bases from J, with 13 bases in between. The CDR3 totals 15 residues. The CDR3 region has the DNA TGCGCCAGCAGCTTGGGAACCTCGGGGAGCACTGAAGCTTTCTTT. The encoded protein is CASSLGTSGSTEAFF.

In this sample, this clone is medium-sized (0.01 to 0.1%). This chain uses TRBV4-3 with TRBJ2-1, with TRBD1 identical over 11 bases. Losses at the gene ends were 1 base for V and 7 bases for J; bases not matched to a gene: 3. The CDR3 has 15 amino acids. Germline loops: CDR1 LGHNA, CDR2 YSLEER. The CDR3 is CASSQGTGGGNEQFF. In nucleotides, the CDR3 is TGCGCCAGCAGCCAAGGGACAGGGGGCGGGAATGAGCAGTTCTTC.

The V call is TRBV29-1, the J call TRBJ1-2; the D is unclear. The CDR3 is 14 residues long. The V end was cut by 4 bases, the J end by 4 bases, with 16 bases between. Germline-derived CDR1 and CDR2 are SQVTM and ANQGSEA. In DNA form, the CDR3 reads TGCAGCGTTGGCACACCAGGTGGCCCCTATGGCTACACCTTC. Protein sequence: CSVGTPGGPYGYTF.

The DNA for the CDR3 is TGCGCCAGCAGCTTACGCGACATGATGAACACTGAAGCTTTCTTT. The encoded protein is CASSLRDMMNTEAFF. The chain recombines TRBV4-1 with TRBJ1-1, with D unresolved. Trimming took off 5 bases at V and 0 bases at J, with 13 bases between the two ends. The CDR3 contains 15 residues. The germline gives CDR1 MGHRA, CDR2 YSYEKL.

This clone is a singleton in its sample. The chain employs TRBV27 and TRBJ2-2, with 11 bases fitting TRBD2. Germline CDR1 is MNHEY and CDR2 is SMNVEV (reference sequence). Trimming cost V 4 bases and J 4 bases; bases outside gene matches: 5. This CDR3 contains 16 residues. The CDR3 nucleotides read TGTGCCAGCAGTTCCTCTCTAGCGGGAGGCACCGGGGAGCTGTTTTTT. The encoded protein is CASSSSLAGGTGELFF.

The chain uses TRBV7-7 and TRBJ2-1; 14 bases line up with TRBD2. CDR1 is SSHAT and CDR2 is FNYEAQ in the germline V gene (reference sequence). CDR3 length: 15 residues. Trimming cost V 5 bases and J 9 bases; bases outside gene matches: 6. The CDR3 DNA reads as TGTGCCAGCAGCCGACTAGCGGGAGGGCAGGGTGAGCAGTTCTTC. This translates into CASSRLAGGQGEQFF.

V and J are TRBV2 and TRBJ2-7; possibly TRBD2 for D (7 bases). Germline assignment: CDR1 SNHLY and CDR2 FYNNEI. Trimming stripped 8 bases from V and 7 bases from J, with 21 bases between. This CDR3 comprises 14 residues. CDR3 coding DNA: TGTGCCAGCTCGGGGAGGGCGGGGGCAGGGGAGCAGTACTTC. Translation: CASSGRAGAGEQYF.

The V and J genes are TRBV5-6 and TRBJ1-2; D unclear. The CDR3 extends over 15 amino acids. Deletions cut 2 bases from V and 5 bases from J, with 16 bases between. The germline CDR1 and CDR2 sequences are SGHDT and YYEEEE. The CDR3, as DNA: TGTGCCAGCAGCTTATGGCGGACTAATCTTTATGGCTACACCTTC. Translation gives CASSLWRTNLYGYTF.

The V call is TRBV5-1, the J call TRBJ2-1; a weak D match, TRBD1 (6 bases). CDR3 length: 13 residues. Per the germline V gene, CDR1 is SGHRS and CDR2 is YFSETQ. Trimming pared 4 bases from V and 3 bases from J, leaving 8 bases between. The CDR3 sequence: CASSPDSYNEQFF. The CDR3 coding sequence is TGCGCCAGCAGCCCGGACAGCTACAATGAGCAGTTCTTC.